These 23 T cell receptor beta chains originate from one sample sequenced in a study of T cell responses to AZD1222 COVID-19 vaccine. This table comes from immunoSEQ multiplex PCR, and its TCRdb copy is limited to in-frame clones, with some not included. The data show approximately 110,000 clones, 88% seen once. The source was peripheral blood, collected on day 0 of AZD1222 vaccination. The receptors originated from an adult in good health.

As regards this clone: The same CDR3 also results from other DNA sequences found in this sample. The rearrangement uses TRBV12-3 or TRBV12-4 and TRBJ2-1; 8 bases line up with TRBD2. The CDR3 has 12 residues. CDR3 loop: CASGGLEGEQFF. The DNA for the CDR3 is TGTGCATCGGGGGGGCTCGAGGGGGAGCAGTTCTTC.

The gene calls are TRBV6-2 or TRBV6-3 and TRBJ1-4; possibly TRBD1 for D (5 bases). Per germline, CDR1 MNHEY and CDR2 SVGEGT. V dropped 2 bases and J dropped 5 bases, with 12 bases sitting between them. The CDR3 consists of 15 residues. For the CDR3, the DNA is TGTGCCAGCAGTTACCAAGGGACGGCAAATGAAAAACTGTTTTTT. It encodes CASSYQGTANEKLFF.

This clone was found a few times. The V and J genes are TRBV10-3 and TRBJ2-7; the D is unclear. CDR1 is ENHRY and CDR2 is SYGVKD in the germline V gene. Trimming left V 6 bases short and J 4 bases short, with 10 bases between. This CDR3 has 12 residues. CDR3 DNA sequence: TGTGCCATCAGGGTCCCCGGGTACGAGCAGTACTTC. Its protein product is CAIRVPGYEQYF.

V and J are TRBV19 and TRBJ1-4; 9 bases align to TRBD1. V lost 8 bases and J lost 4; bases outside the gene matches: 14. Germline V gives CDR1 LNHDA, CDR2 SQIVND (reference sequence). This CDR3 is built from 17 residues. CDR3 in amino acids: CASGGTGRGFGNEKLFF. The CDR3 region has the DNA TGTGCCAGTGGTGGGACAGGGAGAGGATTTGGTAATGAAAAACTGTTTTTT. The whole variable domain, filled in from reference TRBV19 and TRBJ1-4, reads DGGITQSPKYLFRKEGQNVTLSCEQNLNHDAMYWYRQDPGQGLRLIYYSQIVNDFQKGDIAEGYSVSREKKESFPLTVTSAQKNPTAFYLCASGGTGRGFGNEKLFFGSGTQLSVL.

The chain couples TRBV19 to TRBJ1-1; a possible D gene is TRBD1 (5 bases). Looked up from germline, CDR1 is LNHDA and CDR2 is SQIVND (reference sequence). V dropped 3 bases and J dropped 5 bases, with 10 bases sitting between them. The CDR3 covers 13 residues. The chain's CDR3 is CASSIRRVTEAFF. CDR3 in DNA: TGTGCCAGTAGTATCCGCAGGGTAACTGAAGCTTTCTTT.

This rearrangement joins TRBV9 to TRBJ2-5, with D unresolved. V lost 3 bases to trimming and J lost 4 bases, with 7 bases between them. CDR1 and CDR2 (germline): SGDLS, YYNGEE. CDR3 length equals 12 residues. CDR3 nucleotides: TGTGCCAGCAGCGGTGCTCGAGAGACCCAGTACTTC. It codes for CASSGARETQYF.

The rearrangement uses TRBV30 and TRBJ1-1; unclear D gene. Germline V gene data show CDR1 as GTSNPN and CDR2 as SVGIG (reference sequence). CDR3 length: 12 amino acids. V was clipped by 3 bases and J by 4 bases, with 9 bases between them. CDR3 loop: CAWSRTPTEAFF. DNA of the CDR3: TGTGCCTGGAGCAGGACGCCCACTGAAGCTTTCTTT.

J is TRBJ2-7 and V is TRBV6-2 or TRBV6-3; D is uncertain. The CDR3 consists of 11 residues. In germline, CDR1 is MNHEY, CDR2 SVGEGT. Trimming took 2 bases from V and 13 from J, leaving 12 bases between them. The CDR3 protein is CASSYATATYF. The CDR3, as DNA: TGTGCCAGCAGTTACGCGACGGCCACATACTTC.

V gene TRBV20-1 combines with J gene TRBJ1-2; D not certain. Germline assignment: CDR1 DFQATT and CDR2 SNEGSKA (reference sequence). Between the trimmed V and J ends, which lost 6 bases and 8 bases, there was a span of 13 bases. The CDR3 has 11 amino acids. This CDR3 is CSAGVQEGYTF. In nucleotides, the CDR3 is TGCAGTGCCGGGGTTCAGGAAGGCTACACCTTC.

CDR3 sequence: CASSFEGQGGTEAFF. The CDR3 DNA reads TGTGCCAGCAGTTTCGAAGGGCAAGGGGGCACTGAAGCTTTCTTT. The rearrangement joins TRBV6-5 to TRBJ1-1; possibly TRBD1 for D (6 bases). The ends were cut back, 4 bases at V and 4 bases at J, with 16 bases in the middle. Per germline, CDR1 MNHEY and CDR2 SVGAGI. CDR3 length: 15 amino acids.

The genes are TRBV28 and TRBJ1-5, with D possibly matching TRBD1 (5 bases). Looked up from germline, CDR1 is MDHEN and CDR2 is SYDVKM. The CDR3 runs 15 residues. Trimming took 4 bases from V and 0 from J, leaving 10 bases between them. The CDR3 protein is CASSWGYYSNQPQHF. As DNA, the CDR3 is TGTGCCAGCAGTTGGGGGTACTATAGCAATCAGCCCCAGCATTTT.

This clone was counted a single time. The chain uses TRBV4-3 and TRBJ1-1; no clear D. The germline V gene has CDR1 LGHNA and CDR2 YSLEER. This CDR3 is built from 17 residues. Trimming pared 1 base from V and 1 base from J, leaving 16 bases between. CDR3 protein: CASSQAATRPPNTEAFF. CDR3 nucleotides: TGCGCCAGCAGCCAAGCCGCCACCAGGCCCCCGAACACTGAAGCTTTCTTT.

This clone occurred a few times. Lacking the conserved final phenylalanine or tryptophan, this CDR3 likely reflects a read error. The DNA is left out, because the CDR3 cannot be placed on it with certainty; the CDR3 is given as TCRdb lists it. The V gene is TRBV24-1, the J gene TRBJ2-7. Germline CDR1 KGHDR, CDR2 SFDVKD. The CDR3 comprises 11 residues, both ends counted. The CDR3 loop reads CATSDYRVGIL.

The CDR3 DNA sequence: TGTGCCAGCGTTTCCGGGACAGGGGCCTACGAGCAGTACTTC. Encoded protein: CASVSGTGAYEQYF. The J gene is TRBJ2-7, the V gene TRBV6-5; 10 nucleotides match TRBD1. The V and J ends lost 8 bases and 2 bases, in that order; junction bases with no gene match: 6. Germline V gene sequence: CDR1 MNHEY, CDR2 SVGAGI. There are 14 residues in the CDR3.

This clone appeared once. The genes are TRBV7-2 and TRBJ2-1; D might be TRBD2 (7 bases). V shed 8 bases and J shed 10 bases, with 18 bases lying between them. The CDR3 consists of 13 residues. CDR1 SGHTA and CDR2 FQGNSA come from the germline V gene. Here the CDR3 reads CASAVLGGAEQFF. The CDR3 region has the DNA TGTGCCAGCGCGGTTCTAGGGGGGGCCGAGCAGTTCTTC.

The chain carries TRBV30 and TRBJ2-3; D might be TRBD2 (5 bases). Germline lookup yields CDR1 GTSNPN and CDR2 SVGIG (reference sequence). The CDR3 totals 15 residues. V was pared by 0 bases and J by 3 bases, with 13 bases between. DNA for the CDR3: TGTGCCTGGAGTGTAGTACGGGATATTACAGATACGCAGTATTTT. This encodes CAWSVVRDITDTQYF.

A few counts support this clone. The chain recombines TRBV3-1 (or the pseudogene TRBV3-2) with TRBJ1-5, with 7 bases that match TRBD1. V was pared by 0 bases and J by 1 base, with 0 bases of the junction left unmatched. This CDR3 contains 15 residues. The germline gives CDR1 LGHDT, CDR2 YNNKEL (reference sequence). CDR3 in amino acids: CASSQDRGSNQPQHF. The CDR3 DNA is TGTGCCAGCAGCCAAGACAGGGGGAGCAATCAGCCCCAGCATTTT.

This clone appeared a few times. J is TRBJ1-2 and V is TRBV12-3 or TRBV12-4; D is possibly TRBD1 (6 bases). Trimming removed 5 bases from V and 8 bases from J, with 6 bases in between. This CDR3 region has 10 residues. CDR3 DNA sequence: TGTGCCAGCAGTGGGGGCGGCTACACCTTC. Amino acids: CASSGGGYTF.

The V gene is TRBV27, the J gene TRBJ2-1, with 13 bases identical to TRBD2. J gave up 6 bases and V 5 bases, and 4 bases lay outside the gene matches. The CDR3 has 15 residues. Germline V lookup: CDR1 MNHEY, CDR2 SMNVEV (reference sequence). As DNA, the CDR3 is TGTGCCAGCAGTCTCGGGACTAGCGGGGCCAATGAGCAGTTCTTC. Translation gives CASSLGTSGANEQFF.

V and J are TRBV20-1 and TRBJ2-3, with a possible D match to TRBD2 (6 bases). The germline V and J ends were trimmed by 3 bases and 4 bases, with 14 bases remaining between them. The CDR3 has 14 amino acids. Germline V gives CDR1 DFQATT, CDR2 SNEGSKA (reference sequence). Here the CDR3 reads CSASGRVAADTQYF. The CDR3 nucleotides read TGCAGTGCTAGTGGGCGGGTAGCGGCAGATACGCAGTATTTT.

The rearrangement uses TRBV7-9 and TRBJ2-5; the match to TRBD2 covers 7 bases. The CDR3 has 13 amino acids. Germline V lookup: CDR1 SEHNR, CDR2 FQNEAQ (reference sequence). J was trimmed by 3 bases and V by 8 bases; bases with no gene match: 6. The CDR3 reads CASLPSGKETQYF. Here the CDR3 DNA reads TGTGCCAGCCTCCCGAGCGGGAAAGAGACCCAGTACTTC. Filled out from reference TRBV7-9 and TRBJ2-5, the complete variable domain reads DTGVSQNPRHKITKRGQNVTFRCDPISEHNRLYWYRQTLGQGPEFLTYFQNEAQLEKSRLLSDRFSAERPKGSFSTLEIQRTEQGDSAMYLCASLPSGKETQYFGPGTRLLVL.

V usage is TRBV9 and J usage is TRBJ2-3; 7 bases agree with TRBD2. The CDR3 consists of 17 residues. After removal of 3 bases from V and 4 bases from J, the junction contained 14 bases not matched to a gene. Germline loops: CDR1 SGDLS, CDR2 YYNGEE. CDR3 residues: CASSARAGPGEADTQYF. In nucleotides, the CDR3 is TGTGCCAGCAGCGCGAGAGCGGGGCCCGGGGAGGCAGATACGCAGTATTTT. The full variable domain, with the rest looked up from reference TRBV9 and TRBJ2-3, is DSGVTQTPKHLITATGQRVTLRCSPRSGDLSVYWYQQSLDQGLQFLIQYYNGEERAKGNILERFSAQQFPDLHSELNLSSLELGDSALYFCASSARAGPGEADTQYFGPGTRLTVL.

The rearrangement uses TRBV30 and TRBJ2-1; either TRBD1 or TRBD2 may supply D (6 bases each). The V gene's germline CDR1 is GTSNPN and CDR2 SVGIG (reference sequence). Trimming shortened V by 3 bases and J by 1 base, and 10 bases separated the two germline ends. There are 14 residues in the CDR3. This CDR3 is CAWRAGQSYNEQFF. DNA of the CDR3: TGTGCCTGGAGGGCGGGACAATCCTACAATGAGCAGTTCTTC.